Included here is one T cell receptor (beta chain) sequence, with context. The record originates from a study of control samples from healthy donors and cancer patients. The CDR3 is 17 amino acids. Unmatched junction bases numbered 7, after V lost 0 bases and J lost 5 bases. Germline-derived CDR1 and CDR2 are LGHNA and YSLEER. Measured with immunoSEQ multiplex PCR; TCRdb has only the in-frame clones, and not every one. This table has 120,000 to 150,000 clones, about 89% appearing once. The specimen was blood. V usage is TRBV4-3 and J usage is TRBJ2-1, with 10 positions matching TRBD1. The TCR sequence derives from a young man in good health. The CDR3 sequence: CASSQDLRTGGNNEQFF. The CDR3 region has the DNA TGCGCCAGCAGCCAAGATCTTAGGACAGGGGGAAACAATGAGCAGTTCTTC.